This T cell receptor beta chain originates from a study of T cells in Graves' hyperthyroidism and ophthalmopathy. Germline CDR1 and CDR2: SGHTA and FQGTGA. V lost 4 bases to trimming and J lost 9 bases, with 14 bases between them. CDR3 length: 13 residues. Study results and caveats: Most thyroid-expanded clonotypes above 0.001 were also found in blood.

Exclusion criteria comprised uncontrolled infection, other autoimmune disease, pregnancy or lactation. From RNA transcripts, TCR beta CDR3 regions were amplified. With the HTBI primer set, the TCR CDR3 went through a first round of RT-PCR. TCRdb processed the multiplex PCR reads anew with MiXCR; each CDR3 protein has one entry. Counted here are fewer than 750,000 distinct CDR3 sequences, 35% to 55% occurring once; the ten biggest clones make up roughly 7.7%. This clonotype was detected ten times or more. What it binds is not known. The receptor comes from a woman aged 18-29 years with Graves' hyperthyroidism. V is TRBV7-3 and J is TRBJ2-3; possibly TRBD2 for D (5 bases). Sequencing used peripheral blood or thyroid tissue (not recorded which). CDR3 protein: CASSSRTEGTQYF. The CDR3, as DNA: TGTGCCAGCAGCTCCCGGACTGAGGGAACGCAGTATTTT. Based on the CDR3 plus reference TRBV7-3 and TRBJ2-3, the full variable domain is GAGVSQTPSNKVTEKGKYVELRCDPISGHTALYWYRQSLGQGPEFLIYFQGTGAADDSGLPNDRFFAVRPEGSVSTLKIQRTERGDSAVYLCASSSRTEGTQYFGPGTRLTVL.